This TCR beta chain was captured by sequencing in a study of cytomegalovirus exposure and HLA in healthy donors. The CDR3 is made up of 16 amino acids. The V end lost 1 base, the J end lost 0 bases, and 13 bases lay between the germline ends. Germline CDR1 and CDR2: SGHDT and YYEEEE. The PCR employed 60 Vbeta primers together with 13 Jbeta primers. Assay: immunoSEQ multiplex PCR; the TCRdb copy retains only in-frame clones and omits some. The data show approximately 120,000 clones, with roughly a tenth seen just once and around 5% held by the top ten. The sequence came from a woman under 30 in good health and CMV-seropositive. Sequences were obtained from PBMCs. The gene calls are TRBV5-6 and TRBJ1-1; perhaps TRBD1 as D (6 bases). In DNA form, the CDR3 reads TGTGCCAGCAGCTTGAGAACCTGGGGGCTGAACACTGAAGCTTTCTTT. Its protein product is CASSLRTWGLNTEAFF. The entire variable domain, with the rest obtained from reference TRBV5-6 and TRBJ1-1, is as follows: DAGVTQSPTHLIKTRGQQVTLRCSPKSGHDTVSWYQQALGQGPQFIFQYYEEEERQRGNFPDRFSGHQFPNYSSELNVNALLLGDSALYLCASSLRTWGLNTEAFFGQGTRLTVV.